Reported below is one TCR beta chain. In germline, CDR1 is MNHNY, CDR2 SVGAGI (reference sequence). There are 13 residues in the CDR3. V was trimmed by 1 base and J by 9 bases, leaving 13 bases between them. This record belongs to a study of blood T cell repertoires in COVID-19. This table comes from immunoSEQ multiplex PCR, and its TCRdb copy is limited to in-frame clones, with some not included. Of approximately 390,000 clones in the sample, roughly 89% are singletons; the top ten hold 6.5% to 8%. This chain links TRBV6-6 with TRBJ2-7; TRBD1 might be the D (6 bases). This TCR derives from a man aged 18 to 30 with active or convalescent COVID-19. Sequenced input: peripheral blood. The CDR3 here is CASSYYRENRQYF. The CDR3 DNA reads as TGTGCCAGCAGTTACTACAGGGAAAATAGGCAGTACTTC.